What follows describes a single T cell receptor (beta chain). This sample stems from a study of blood T cell repertoires in COVID-19. Per germline, CDR1 SGHTA and CDR2 FQGNSA. Deletions cut 0 bases from V and 3 bases from J, with 6 bases between. This CDR3 region has 14 residues. The table came from immunoSEQ multiplex PCR; TCRdb's copy has only in-frame clones and leaves some out. In the table there are 300,000 to 500,000 clones, roughly 90% of which are singletons. This rearrangement joins TRBV7-2 to TRBJ1-3; D is unresolved. The clonotype originates from a woman in her 30s with acute COVID-19. Source material: PBMCs or T cells enriched from blood (not recorded which). The CDR3, as DNA: TGTGCCAGCAGCTTAGCTCGGTATGGAAACACCATATATTTT. Protein: CASSLARYGNTIYF.